This entry concerns a single T cell receptor beta chain. Antigen: not known. The record originates from a study of T cell responses to AZD1222 COVID-19 vaccine. Study findings and constraints: Every sample of the repertoires postdated the peak T cell response.

Trimming took off 5 bases at V and 0 bases at J, with 12 bases between the two ends. The V gene's germline CDR1 is SGHRS and CDR2 YFSETQ. The length of the CDR3 is 15 residues. Repertoires were generated with immunoSEQ multiplex PCR, while TCRdb's copy carries only in-frame clones and drops some. The table lists some 150,000 clones, 88% of them singletons. The receptor's source is an adult who received the AZD1222 COVID-19 vaccine. The input for sequencing was peripheral blood, taken 28 days after the second AZD1222 dose. V is TRBV5-1 and J is TRBJ1-3; maybe TRBD1 (5 bases). This chain's CDR3 is CASSLGGVSGNTIYF. CDR3 nucleotides: TGCGCCAGCAGTCTCGGGGGGGTCTCTGGAAACACCATATATTTT.